The 23 T cell receptor beta chains listed next were all sequenced from one sample in a study of shared clonotypes between healthy human individuals. Libraries were prepared by immunoSEQ multiplex PCR; TCRdb keeps only in-frame clonotypes and omits some of them. Among roughly 2.4 million clones, roughly 95% were seen once, and the ten largest hold more than 0.1%. Sample: naive CD4+ T cells sorted from blood. Subset noted: CD45RA+ positively selected. The receptors stem from a man aged 18 to 35 in good health.

Worth noting for this clone: Other nucleotide sequences from this sample produce the same CDR3. The chain couples TRBV7-9 to TRBJ2-3; 8 bases align to TRBD2. The CDR3 is made up of 16 amino acids. The trim removed 3 bases at V and 0 bases at J, leaving 5 bases unmatched. CDR1 SEHNR and CDR2 FQNEAQ come from the germline V gene (reference sequence). CDR3 loop: CASSLGAGESTDTQYF. CDR3 coding DNA: TGTGCCAGCAGCTTGGGAGCGGGAGAGAGCACAGATACGCAGTATTTT.

V is TRBV11-2 and J is TRBJ2-7; D may correspond to TRBD1 or TRBD2 (5 bases each). Germline CDR1 is SGHAT and CDR2 is FQNNGV. Trimming shortened V by 4 bases and J by 2 bases, and 9 bases separated the two germline ends. CDR3 length equals 13 residues. This CDR3 reads CASSSGAPYEQYF. The CDR3 coding sequence is TGTGCCAGCAGCTCCGGGGCACCCTACGAGCAGTACTTC.

This sequence joins TRBV7-8 and TRBJ1-1, with D unclear. This CDR3 has 13 amino acids. Germline CDR1 is SGHVS and CDR2 is FQNEAQ. The V end was cut by 0 bases, the J end by 1 base, with 3 bases between. Here the CDR3 DNA reads TGTGCCAGCAGCTTAGCGACGAACACTGAAGCTTTCTTT. This sequence encodes CASSLATNTEAFF.

This rearrangement joins TRBV5-1 to TRBJ1-2, with D possibly being TRBD1 (6 bases). Trimming took 4 bases from V and 5 from J, leaving 18 bases between them. Germline V gene data show CDR1 as SGHRS and CDR2 as YFSETQ. This CDR3 contains 15 residues. The CDR3 DNA follows: TGCGCCAGCAGCCCTGGACACAGGGACATATATGGCTACACCTTC. It is translated as CASSPGHRDIYGYTF.

As DNA, the CDR3 is TGTGCCATCAGGGGGGGGCTTCAACAAGAGACCCAGTACTTC. Its translation: CAIRGGLQQETQYF. The chain combines TRBV10-3 with TRBJ2-5; perhaps TRBD2 as D (7 bases). The CDR3 length is 14 residues. Germline CDR1 is ENHRY and CDR2 is SYGVKD. Trimming stripped 6 bases from V and 2 bases from J, with 13 bases between.

The chain links TRBV5-1 to TRBJ2-3; 14 bases agree with TRBD2. Looked up from germline, CDR1 is SGHRS and CDR2 is YFSETQ. Germline trimming cut 4 bases from V and 9 bases from J; bases unmatched to any gene: 4. The CDR3 covers 14 residues. The CDR3 reads CASSRLAGGETQYF. In DNA form, the CDR3 reads TGCGCCAGCAGCCGACTAGCGGGAGGGGAGACGCAGTATTTT.

The CDR3, as DNA: TGTGCCAGCAGCTCGGGCTATGGCTACACCTTC. Protein product: CASSSGYGYTF. This chain links TRBV7-8 with TRBJ1-2; unclear D gene. V was trimmed by 4 bases and J by 4 bases, leaving 4 bases between them. The CDR3 is 11 residues long. Germline V gene sequence: CDR1 SGHVS, CDR2 FQNEAQ.

J is TRBJ1-4 and V is TRBV19; 10 bases align to TRBD1. Germline CDR1 is LNHDA and CDR2 is SQIVND (reference sequence). Germline trimming cut 9 bases from V and 10 bases from J; bases unmatched to any gene: 8. The CDR3 has 13 residues. CDR3 residues: CASQDRGTGKLFF. The CDR3 DNA follows: TGTGCCAGCCAGGACAGGGGGACCGGAAAACTGTTTTTT.

V and J are TRBV6-6 and TRBJ1-1; a weak D match, TRBD1 (5 bases). Germline CDR1 and CDR2: MNHNY and SVGAGI (reference sequence). Trimming took 5 bases from V and 2 from J, leaving 15 bases between them. The CDR3 totals 15 residues. The DNA for the CDR3 is TGTGCCAGCAGTCCCTCTTGGGACGCTAACACTGAAGCTTTCTTT. Its protein product is CASSPSWDANTEAFF.

The V gene is TRBV11-3, the J gene TRBJ2-5; no definite D call. Trimming shortened V by 6 bases and J by 1 base, and 9 bases separated the two germline ends. The CDR3 is made up of 13 amino acids. Germline CDR1 and CDR2: SGHNT and YENEEA. The CDR3 spells CASSQSLQETQYF. CDR3 DNA: TGTGCCAGCAGTCAGAGCCTCCAAGAGACCCAGTACTTC.

The gene calls are TRBV4-3 and TRBJ2-7; TRBD1 is a possible D gene (5 bases). The ends were cut back, 0 bases at V and 0 bases at J, with 9 bases in the middle. CDR3 size: 15 residues. Per germline, CDR1 LGHNA and CDR2 YSLEER. The CDR3 DNA sequence: TGCGCCAGCAGCCAAGATCAGGGCCGCTCCTACGAGCAGTACTTC. Its protein is CASSQDQGRSYEQYF.

The chain combines TRBV10-3 with TRBJ1-2; 9 nucleotides agree with TRBD1. Trimming removed 6 bases from V and 0 bases from J; junction bases left unmatched: 5. This CDR3 is built from 15 residues. Germline V lookup: CDR1 ENHRY, CDR2 SYGVKD. The CDR3 DNA is TGTGCCATCAGACCCGGACAGGGGCCTAACTATGGCTACACCTTC. It yields the protein CAIRPGQGPNYGYTF.

The chain has TRBV21-1 and TRBJ2-3. TRBV21-1 has pseudogene status. The CDR3 consists of 13 residues. In nucleotides, the CDR3 is TGTGCCAGCAGCCGAAGGTGGGTGGATACGCAGTATTTT. Translating gives CASSRRWVDTQYF.

About this clone itself: The identical CDR3 is also encoded by other nucleotide sequences in the sample. Here the CDR3 reads CASSPYMNTEAFF. DNA for the CDR3: TGTGCCAGCTCCCCATACATGAACACTGAAGCTTTCTTT. J is TRBJ1-1 and V is TRBV18; D is ambiguous. V was pared by 6 bases and J by 0 bases, with 8 bases between. The CDR3 covers 13 residues. The germline CDR1 and CDR2 sequences are KGHSH and LQKENI. The full variable domain, in which reference TRBV18 and TRBJ1-1 provide the parts outside the CDR3, is NAGVMQNPRHLVRRRGQEARLRCSPMKGHSHVYWYRQLPEEGLKFMVYLQKENIIDESGMPKERFSAEFPKEGPSILRIQQVVRGDSAAYFCASSPYMNTEAFFGQGTRLTVV.

The V and J genes are TRBV18 and TRBJ2-3; D is possibly TRBD2 (7 bases). Germline values: CDR1 KGHSH, CDR2 LQKENI. Between the trimmed V and J ends, which lost 2 bases and 3 bases, there was a span of 12 bases. The CDR3 length is 15 residues. The CDR3 reads CASSPLGGPTDTQYF. In DNA, the CDR3 is TGTGCCAGCTCACCATTGGGGGGGCCAACAGATACGCAGTATTTT.

The chain is built from TRBV29-1 and TRBJ1-1; perhaps TRBD1 as D (6 bases). CDR1 and CDR2 (germline): SQVTM, ANQGSEA. This CDR3 has 16 amino acids. The V and J ends lost 7 bases and 0 bases respectively, with 21 bases between them. This CDR3 is CSGAMGRGFMNTEAFF. As DNA, the CDR3 is TGCAGCGGGGCCATGGGCAGGGGATTTATGAACACTGAAGCTTTCTTT.

This clone was recorded once. The genes are TRBV27 and TRBJ2-5, with TRBD2 matching 13 bases. Trimming cost V 5 bases and J 6 bases; bases outside gene matches: 6. This CDR3 contains 15 residues. The germline V gene encodes CDR1 MNHEY and CDR2 SMNVEV (reference sequence). CDR3 in DNA: TGTGCCAGCAGTCCCGGGACTAGCGGGGTTAAGACCCAGTACTTC. Protein: CASSPGTSGVKTQYF.

Of note for this clone: The identical CDR3 is also encoded by other nucleotide sequences in the sample. The chain's CDR3 is CASSLATSTDTQYF. In DNA, the CDR3 is TGTGCCAGCAGCTTGGCGACTAGCACAGATACGCAGTATTTT. The J gene is TRBJ2-3, the V gene TRBV7-9; D is unresolved. CDR1 SEHNR and CDR2 FQNEAQ come from the germline V gene (reference sequence). This CDR3 region has 14 residues. With 3 bases removed from V and 0 bases from J, the gap between germline ends came to 7 bases.

The rearrangement uses TRBV25-1 and TRBJ2-5; D may be TRBD1 or TRBD2 (5 bases each). Trimming took 7 bases from V and 4 from J, leaving 16 bases between them. This CDR3 has 14 residues. CDR1 is MGHDK, CDR2 SYGVNS, per germline. The DNA for the CDR3 is TGTGCCAGCATATTGAACGGTGGGACAGAGACCCAGTACTTC. Its translation: CASILNGGTETQYF. Looking up the rest from reference TRBV25-1 and TRBJ2-5 gives the full variable domain: EADIYQTPRYLVIGTGKKITLECSQTMGHDKMYWYQQDPGMELHLIHYSYGVNSTEKGDLSSESTVSRIRTEHFPLTLESARPSHTSQYLCASILNGGTETQYFGPGTRLLVL.

The chain employs TRBV6-5 and TRBJ1-1, with a tentative D call TRBD1 (6 bases). Germline assignment: CDR1 MNHEY and CDR2 SVGAGI. CDR3 size: 15 residues. The ends were cut back, 5 bases at V and 5 bases at J, with 18 bases in the middle. CDR3 coding DNA: TGTGCCAGCAGTAGGGGGGGGAGGGGTCGGACTGAAGCTTTCTTT. This sequence encodes CASSRGGRGRTEAFF.

This clone was observed a single time. The J gene is TRBJ1-3, the V gene TRBV6-1; D call uncertain. The CDR3 contains 15 residues. Germline CDR1 MNHNS, CDR2 SASEGT. V was cut by 5 bases and J by 4 bases, with 15 bases left in between. The CDR3 nucleotides are TGTGCCAGCAGTCCATCGACTCAAACCGGAAACACCATATATTTT. Translation: CASSPSTQTGNTIYF.

The CDR3 reads CASRDWRKDTQYF. In DNA, the CDR3 is TGTGCCAGCCGGGACTGGCGGAAGGATACGCAGTATTTT. This chain connects TRBV19 to TRBJ2-3; maybe TRBD2 (6 bases). CDR1 and CDR2 from the germline V gene are LNHDA and SQIVND (reference sequence). V lost 9 bases to trimming and J lost 6 bases, with 16 bases between them. The CDR3 runs 13 residues.

The chain links TRBV2 to TRBJ1-5; D gene unclear. Germline loops: CDR1 SNHLY, CDR2 FYNNEI. CDR3 size: 10 residues. V shed 8 bases and J shed 4 bases, with 3 bases lying between them. The CDR3 protein is CASGNQPQHF. CDR3 in DNA: TGTGCCAGCGGAAATCAGCCCCAGCATTTT.